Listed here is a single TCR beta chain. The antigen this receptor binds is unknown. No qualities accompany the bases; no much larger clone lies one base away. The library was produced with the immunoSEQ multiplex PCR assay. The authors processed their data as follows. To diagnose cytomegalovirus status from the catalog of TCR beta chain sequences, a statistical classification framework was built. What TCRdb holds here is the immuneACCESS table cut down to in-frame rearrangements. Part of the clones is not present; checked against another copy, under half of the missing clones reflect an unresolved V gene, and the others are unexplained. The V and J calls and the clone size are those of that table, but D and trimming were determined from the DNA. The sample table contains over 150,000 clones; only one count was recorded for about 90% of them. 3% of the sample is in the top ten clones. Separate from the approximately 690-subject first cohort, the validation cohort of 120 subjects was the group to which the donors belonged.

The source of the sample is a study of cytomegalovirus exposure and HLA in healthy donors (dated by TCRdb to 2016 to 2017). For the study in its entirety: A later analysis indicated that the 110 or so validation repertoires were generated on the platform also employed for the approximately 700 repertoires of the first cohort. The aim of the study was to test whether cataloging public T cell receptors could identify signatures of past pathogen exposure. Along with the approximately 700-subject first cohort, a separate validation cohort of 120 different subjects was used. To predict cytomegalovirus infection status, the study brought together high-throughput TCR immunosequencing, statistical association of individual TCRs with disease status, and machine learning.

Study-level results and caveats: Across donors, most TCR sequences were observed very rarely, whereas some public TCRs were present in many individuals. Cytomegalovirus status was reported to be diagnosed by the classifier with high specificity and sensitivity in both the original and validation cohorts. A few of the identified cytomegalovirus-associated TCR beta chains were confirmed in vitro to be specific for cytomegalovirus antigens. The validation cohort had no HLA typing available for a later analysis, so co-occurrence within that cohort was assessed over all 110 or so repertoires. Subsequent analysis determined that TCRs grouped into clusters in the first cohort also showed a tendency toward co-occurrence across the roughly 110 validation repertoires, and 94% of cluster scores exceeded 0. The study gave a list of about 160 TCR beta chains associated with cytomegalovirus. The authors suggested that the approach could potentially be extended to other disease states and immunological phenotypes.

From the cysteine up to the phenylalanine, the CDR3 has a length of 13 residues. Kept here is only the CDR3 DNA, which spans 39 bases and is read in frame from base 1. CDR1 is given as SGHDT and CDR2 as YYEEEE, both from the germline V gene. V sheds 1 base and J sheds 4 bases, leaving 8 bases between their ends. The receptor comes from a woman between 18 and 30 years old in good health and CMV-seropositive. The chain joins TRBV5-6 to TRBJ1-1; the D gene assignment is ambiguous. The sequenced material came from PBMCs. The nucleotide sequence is TGTGCCAGCAGCTTGACCGGGGTCACTGAAGCTTTCTTT. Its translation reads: CASSLTGVTEAFF. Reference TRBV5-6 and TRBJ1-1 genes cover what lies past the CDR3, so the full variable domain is DAGVTQSPTHLIKTRGQQVTLRCSPKSGHDTVSWYQQALGQGPQFIFQYYEEEERQRGNFPDRFSGHQFPNYSSELNVNALLLGDSALYLCASSLTGVTEAFFGQGTRLTVV.